The rows below give T cell receptor beta chains drawn from one sample of a study of CD8 T cells in ankylosing spondylitis. TCRdb ran MiXCR on the 5' RACE reads and lists one entry per CDR3 protein. This sample has some 270,000 distinct CDR3 sequences, with under 35% found just once. The sequenced material came from blood, either unsorted or a sorted T cell fraction (not recorded which). The receptors here all came from a male donor with ankylosing spondylitis or in good health (not recorded which). Each CDR3 is given without its conserved first and last residue.

v_call,j_call,cdr3_length,cdr3_aa
TRBV6-1,TRBJ2-4,13,ASKSGLAAKNIQY
TRBV12-3/TRBV12-4,TRBJ2-5,11,ASSLREQETQY
TRBV27,TRBJ2-7,13,ASSLRDRLSYEQY
TRBV20-1,TRBJ2-3,12,SAIGALSTDTQY
TRBV12-3/TRBV12-4,TRBJ2-3,12,ASSLGSGRDTQY
TRBV12-3/TRBV12-4,TRBJ1-5,10,ASSLYPQPQH
TRBV27,TRBJ2-7,13,ASSSIRGGTYEQY
TRBV6-5,TRBJ2-5,13,ASSYPSGTLETQY
TRBV20-1,TRBJ1-2,10,SASNEINGYT
TRBV20-1,TRBJ2-7,12,SAADGLSSYEQY
TRBV4-1,TRBJ2-3,14,ASSTYGDSSTDTQY
TRBV15,TRBJ2-5,13,ATSSDDRVAGTQY
TRBV27,TRBJ2-2,12,ASTRGPNTGELF
TRBV6-5,TRBJ2-7,12,ASSYSQGKYEQY
TRBV20-1,TRBJ1-1,15,SARDLLGGAGNTEAF
TRBV5-1,TRBJ1-2,13,ASSLGGQGFDGYT
TRBV20-1,TRBJ2-1,16,SATPGLAGGPIGNEQF
TRBV27,TRBJ2-1,12,ASSLFGSYNEQF
TRBV20-1,TRBJ2-3,15,SATSGRSPLATDTQY
TRBV6-1,TRBJ1-2,13,ASSLTRTLSYGYT
TRBV7-2,TRBJ2-5,13,ASSLWRGARVTQY
TRBV12-3/TRBV12-4,TRBJ2-7,12,ASGLSGGPGEQY
TRBV3-1,TRBJ1-1,11,ASSQGVRDEAF
TRBV11-2,TRBJ2-7,12,ASSFPGQSYEQY
TRBV20-1,TRBJ1-1,10,SATTENTEAF
TRBV10-3,TRBJ2-7,12,AISLDRVNYEQY
TRBV29-1,TRBJ2-5,11,SVVGVFRGTQY
TRBV5-5,TRBJ1-3,8,GARGNTIY
TRBV18,TRBJ1-1,12,ASSPQGMNTEAF
TRBV10-3,TRBJ2-1,14,AISEVWLAGHNEQF
TRBV6-1,TRBJ2-1,13,ASSGGYGSYNEQF
TRBV18,TRBJ2-3,19,ASSPQPGQEESGGSVDTQY
TRBV15,TRBJ2-1,13,ATGAKQGAYNEQF
TRBV28,TRBJ1-3,13,ASSLRGSSGNTIY
TRBV5-6,TRBJ2-3,11,ASSLRGTGTQY
TRBV20-1,TRBJ2-1,11,SARAPRGNEQF
TRBV7-2,TRBJ2-3,12,ASSLHRNTDTQY